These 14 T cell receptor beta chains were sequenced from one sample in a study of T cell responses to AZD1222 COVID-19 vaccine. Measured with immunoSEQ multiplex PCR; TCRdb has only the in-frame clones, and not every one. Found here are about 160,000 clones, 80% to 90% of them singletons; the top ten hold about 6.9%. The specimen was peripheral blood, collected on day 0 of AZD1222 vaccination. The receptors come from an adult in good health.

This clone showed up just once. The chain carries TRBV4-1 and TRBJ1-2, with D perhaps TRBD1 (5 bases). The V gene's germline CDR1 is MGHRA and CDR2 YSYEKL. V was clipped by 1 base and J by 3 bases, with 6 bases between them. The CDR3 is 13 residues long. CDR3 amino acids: CASSQGGHYGYTF. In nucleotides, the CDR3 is TGCGCCAGCAGCCAAGGGGGACACTATGGCTACACCTTC.

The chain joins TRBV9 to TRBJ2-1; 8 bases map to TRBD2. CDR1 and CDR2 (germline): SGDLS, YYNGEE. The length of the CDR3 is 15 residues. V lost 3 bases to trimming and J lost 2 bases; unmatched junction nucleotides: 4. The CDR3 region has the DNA TGTGCCAGCAGCGATACTAGCGGACCCTACAATGAGCAGTTCTTC. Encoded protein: CASSDTSGPYNEQFF.

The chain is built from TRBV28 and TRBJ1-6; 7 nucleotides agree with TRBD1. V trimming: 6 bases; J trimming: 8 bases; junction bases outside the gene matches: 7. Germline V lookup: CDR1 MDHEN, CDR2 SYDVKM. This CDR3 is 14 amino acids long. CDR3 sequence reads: CASSLGGHYSPLHF. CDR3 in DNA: TGTGCCAGCAGCCTAGGGGGCCATTATTCACCCCTCCACTTT.

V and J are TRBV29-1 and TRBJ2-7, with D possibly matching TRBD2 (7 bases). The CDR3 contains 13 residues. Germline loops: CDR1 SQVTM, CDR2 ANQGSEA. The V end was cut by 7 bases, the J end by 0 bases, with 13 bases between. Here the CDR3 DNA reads TGCAGCGGGGGGGGCGAAGACTCCTACGAGCAGTACTTC. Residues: CSGGGEDSYEQYF.

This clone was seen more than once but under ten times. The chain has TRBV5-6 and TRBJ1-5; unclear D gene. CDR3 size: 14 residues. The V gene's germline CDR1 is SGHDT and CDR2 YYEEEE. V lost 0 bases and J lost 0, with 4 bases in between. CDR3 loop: CASSLGVSNQPQHF. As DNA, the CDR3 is TGTGCCAGCAGCTTGGGGGTTAGCAATCAGCCCCAGCATTTT.

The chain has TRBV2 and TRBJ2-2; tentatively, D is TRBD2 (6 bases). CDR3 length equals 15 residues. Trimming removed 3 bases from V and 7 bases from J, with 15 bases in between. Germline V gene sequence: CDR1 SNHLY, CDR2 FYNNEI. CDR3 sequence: CASSEFLAPYGELFF. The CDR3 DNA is TGTGCCAGCAGTGAGTTCCTAGCGCCATACGGGGAGCTGTTTTTT.

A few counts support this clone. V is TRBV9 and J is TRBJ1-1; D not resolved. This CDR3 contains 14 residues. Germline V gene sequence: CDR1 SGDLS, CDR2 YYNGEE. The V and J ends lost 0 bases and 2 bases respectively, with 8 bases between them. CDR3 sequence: CASSVGSDNTEAFF. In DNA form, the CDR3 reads TGTGCCAGCAGCGTAGGGTCTGATAACACTGAAGCTTTCTTT.

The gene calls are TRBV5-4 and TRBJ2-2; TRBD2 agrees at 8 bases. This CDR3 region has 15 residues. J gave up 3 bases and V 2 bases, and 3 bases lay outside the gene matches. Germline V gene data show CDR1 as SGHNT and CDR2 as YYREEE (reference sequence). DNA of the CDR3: TGTGCCAGCAGCTTACGGCGGGGGGACACCGGGGAGCTGTTTTTT. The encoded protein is CASSLRRGDTGELFF.

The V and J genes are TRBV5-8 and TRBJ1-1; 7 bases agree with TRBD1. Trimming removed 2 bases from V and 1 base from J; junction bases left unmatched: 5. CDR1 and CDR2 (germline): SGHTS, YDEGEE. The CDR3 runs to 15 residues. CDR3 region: CASSFDRVKNTEAFF. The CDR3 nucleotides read TGTGCCAGCAGCTTCGACAGGGTTAAGAACACTGAAGCTTTCTTT.

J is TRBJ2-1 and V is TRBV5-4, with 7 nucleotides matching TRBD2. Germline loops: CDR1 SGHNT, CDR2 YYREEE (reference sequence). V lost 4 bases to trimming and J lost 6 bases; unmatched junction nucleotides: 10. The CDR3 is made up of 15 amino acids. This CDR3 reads CASSRNNGGFNEQFF. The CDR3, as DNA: TGTGCCAGCAGCAGAAATAACGGGGGGTTCAATGAGCAGTTCTTC.

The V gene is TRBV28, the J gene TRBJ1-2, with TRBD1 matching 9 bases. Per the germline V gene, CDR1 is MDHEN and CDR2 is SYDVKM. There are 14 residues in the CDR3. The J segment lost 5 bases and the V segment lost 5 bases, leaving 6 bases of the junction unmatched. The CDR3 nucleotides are TGTGCCAGCAGTGGGGACAGGGATGATTATGGCTACACCTTC. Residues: CASSGDRDDYGYTF.

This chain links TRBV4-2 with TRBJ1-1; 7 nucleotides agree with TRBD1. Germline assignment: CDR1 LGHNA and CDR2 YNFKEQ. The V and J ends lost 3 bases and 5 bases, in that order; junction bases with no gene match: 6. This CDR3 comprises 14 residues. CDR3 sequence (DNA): TGTGCCAGCAGCCACCGGGACAGAGGAACTGAAGCTTTCTTT. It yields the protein CASSHRDRGTEAFF.

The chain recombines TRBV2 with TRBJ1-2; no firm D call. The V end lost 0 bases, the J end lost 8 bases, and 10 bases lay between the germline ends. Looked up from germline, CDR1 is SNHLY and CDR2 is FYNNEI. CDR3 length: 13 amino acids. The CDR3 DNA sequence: TGTGCCAGCAGTGAAGCGCTTGGCAGGGGCTACACCTTC. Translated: CASSEALGRGYTF.

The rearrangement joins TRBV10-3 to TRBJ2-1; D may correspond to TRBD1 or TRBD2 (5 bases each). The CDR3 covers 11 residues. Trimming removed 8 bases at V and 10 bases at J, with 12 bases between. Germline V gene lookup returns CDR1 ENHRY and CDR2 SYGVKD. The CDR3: CAIGTTGEQFF. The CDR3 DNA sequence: TGTGCCATCGGGACCACGGGGGAGCAGTTCTTC.